This TCR beta chain was sequenced for a study of T cell responses to AZD1222 COVID-19 vaccine (dated by TCRdb to about 2021). Notes on the research overall: AZD1222 recipients given second doses at about 4 weeks or at about 12 weeks were pooled, since spike-specific TCR depth and breadth were not found to differ between the two schedules. Trial participants were enrolled into age subgroups of 18-55, 56-69 and 70-plus years, which contained 148, 28 and 57 TCR-sequenced participants, respectively. A total of about 230 trial participants underwent TCR sequencing, of whom some 210 received two doses of AZD1222 and some 26 received two doses of the MenACWY control vaccine. On the study overall, not on this receptor specifically: After two AZD1222 doses, spike-specific TCR breadth and depth were significantly higher than at day 0 and than in MenACWY recipients. Reportedly, close to half of the unique spike-specific TCRs recognized epitopes lying outside the regions that are mutated in the B.1.351 and B.1.1.7 variants. Because no day 14 peak-response samples were available, repertoires were characterized only after the peak T cell response. The 56-69-year group was small, and its depth increase did not reach significance, likely because of low power. Participants were mostly white British and included more females than males, and it was suggested by the authors that clonal diversity may have been underestimated. Conclusions about previously exposed vaccinees are limited because only five to seven AZD1222 recipients were SARS-CoV-2 seropositive at baseline. Vaccine-associated CD4 TCRs spanned the whole spike protein, with dominant responses in regions 160-218 and 743-854.

In light of the paper, this sample's time point label describes: baseline before first vaccination. Samples from vaccinated people were obtained from the UK trials COV001 and COV002, which included a single-blind randomized controlled phase 2/3 trial of AZD1222 (ChAdOx1 nCoV-19) in healthy adults. Trial participant PBMC samples were collected at day 0 and day 28 after the second dose for TCRbeta chain sequencing. With respect to this clone: The specificity of this receptor is unknown. Per-nucleotide qualities are absent, and no much larger clonotype sits a single base away.

The CDR3 spans 13 residues, from the cysteine through the phenylalanine. The kept DNA is CDR3 alone, 39 bases in frame from the first base. From a lookup of the germline V gene, CDR1 and CDR2 are SNHLY and FYNNEI. V was cut back by 3 bases and J by 2 bases, leaving a gap of 8 bases between them. The CDR3 regions of human TCRbeta chains were subjected to immunosequencing. As for how the authors treated the data: TCRs in the repertoires were compared against a reference library of SARS-CoV-2-specific TCRs that had been generated with the MIRA antigen-specificity platform. Breadth was defined as the fraction of unique TCRs that were SARS-CoV-2-associated. Depth was defined as the fraction of total T cells that were SARS-CoV-2-associated. Each spike-specific TCR was assigned to its reactive spike region and to a CD4 or CD8 class using the MIRA data. Log10-transformed breadth and depth values were compared by one-way ANOVA with Sidak's multiple comparisons tests. Sourced from immuneACCESS, this table was stored by TCRdb with only in-frame sequences that have V and J called. A share of the clones is absent; for the studies checked, an unresolved V gene accounts for under half, and the remainder has no known explanation. V and J calls and clone size follow that table, whereas D and trimming were derived from the DNA. Counted in this sample were about 100,000 clones; about nine tenths of them appeared once. 1% to 1.5% of the sample goes to the ten largest clones.

Sequenced here: peripheral blood, sampled on day 0 of AZD1222 vaccination. This TCR was recovered from an adult in good health. The V and J genes are TRBV2 and TRBJ2-7, with an unclear D gene assignment. The base sequence is TGTGCCAGCAGTGAGGTAGGGACCTACGAGCAGTACTTC. Its amino acids are CASSEVGTYEQYF.